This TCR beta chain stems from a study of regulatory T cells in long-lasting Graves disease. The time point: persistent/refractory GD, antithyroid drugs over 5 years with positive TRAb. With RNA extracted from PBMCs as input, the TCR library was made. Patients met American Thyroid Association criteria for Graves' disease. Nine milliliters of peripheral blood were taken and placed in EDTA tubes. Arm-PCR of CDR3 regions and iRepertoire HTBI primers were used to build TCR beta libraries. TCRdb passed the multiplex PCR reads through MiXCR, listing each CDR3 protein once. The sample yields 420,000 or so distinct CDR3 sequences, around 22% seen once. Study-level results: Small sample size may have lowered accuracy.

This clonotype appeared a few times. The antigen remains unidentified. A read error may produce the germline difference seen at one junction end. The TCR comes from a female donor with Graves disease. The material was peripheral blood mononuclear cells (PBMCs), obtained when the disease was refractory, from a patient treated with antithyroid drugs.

In DNA form, the CDR3 reads TGCAGCGCCACAGGGACCCCTACGTCCTTC. Amino acid sequence: CSATGTPTSF. The chain has TRBV29-1 and TRBJ2-5; D perhaps matches TRBD1 (6 bases). There are 10 residues in the CDR3. Germline V CDR1 and CDR2: SQVTM, ANQGSEA.